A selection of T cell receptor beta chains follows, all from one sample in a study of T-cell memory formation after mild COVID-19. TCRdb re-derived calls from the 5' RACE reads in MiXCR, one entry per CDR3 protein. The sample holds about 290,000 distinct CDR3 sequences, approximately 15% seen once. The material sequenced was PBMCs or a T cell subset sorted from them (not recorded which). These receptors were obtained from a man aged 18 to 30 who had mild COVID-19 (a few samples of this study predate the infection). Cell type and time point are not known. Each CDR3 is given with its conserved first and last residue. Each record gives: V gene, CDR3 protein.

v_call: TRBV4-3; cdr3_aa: CASSQDRQGTGWAGANVLTF
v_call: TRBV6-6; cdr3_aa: CASSYKGRDYGYTF
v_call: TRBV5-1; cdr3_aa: CASSFADPFGELFF
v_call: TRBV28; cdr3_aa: CASSLGSATNF
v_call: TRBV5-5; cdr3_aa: CASSPAPTAGELFF
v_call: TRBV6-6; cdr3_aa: CASREGLRSGANVLTF
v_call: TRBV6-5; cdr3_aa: CASSYQSGGTIYF
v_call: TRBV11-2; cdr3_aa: CASSPGRGVQRYNEQFF
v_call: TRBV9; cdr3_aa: CASSDSGPRGKGTQYF
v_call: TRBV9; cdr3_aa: CASSVGSSFVNTEAFF
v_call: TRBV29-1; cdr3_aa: CSVARIGKGETQYF
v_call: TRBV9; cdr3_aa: CASGGIGGYEQYF
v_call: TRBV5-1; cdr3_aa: CASSFGQGSSLEKLFF
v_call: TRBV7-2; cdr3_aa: CASSRRQRGFETQYF
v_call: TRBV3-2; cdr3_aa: CASSQRPNKGYTF
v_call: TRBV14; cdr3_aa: CASSPTLFQETQYF
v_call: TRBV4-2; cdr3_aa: CASSPPRDMTNTGELFF
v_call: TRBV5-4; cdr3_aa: CASSLIREGTEAFF
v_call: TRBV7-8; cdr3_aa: CASSPSVTEAFF
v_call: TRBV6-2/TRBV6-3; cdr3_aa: CASSYFEGYEQYF
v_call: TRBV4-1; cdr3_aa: CASSPWGSGPLGETQYF
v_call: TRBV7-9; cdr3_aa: CASSLRPGQGPDEQFF
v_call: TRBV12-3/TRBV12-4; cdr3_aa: CASRWLSGNTIYF
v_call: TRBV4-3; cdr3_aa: CASSQGGTRQRGTQYF
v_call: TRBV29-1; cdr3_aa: CSVNTGDQPQHF